The entry below gives a single T cell receptor (beta chain) sequence along with its context. The sample is drawn from a study of cytomegalovirus exposure and HLA in healthy donors. The CDR3 loop spans 15 amino acids. The V and J ends lost 4 bases and 6 bases, in that order; junction bases with no gene match: 5. Per germline, CDR1 SGHRS and CDR2 YFSETQ. Vbeta (60) and Jbeta (13) primers were used in the PCR. Assay used: immunoSEQ multiplex PCR; TCRdb lists only in-frame clones, some missing. The sample holds about 140,000 clones, approximately 80% seen once. This clonotype originated in a woman aged 45-65 years in good health and CMV-seronegative. Sequenced material: PBMCs. The chain is built from TRBV5-1 and TRBJ2-1; 12 bases align to TRBD2. The CDR3 coding sequence is TGCGCCAGCAGCATTACTAGCGGGGGGCCCAATGAGCAGTTCTTC. Its protein product is CASSITSGGPNEQFF.